This T cell receptor (beta chain) came from a study of blood T cell repertoires in COVID-19. Assay used: immunoSEQ multiplex PCR; TCRdb lists only in-frame clones, some missing. The sample includes 200,000 to 300,000 clones, about 90% of them seen just once. V was clipped by 2 bases and J by 4 bases, with 12 bases between them. This CDR3 comprises 14 residues. Per the germline V gene, CDR1 is SGHDT and CDR2 is YYEEEE. The sequence came from a woman aged 50 to 60 with acute or convalescent COVID-19. This chain joins TRBV5-6 and TRBJ2-5; a possible D gene is TRBD2 (7 bases). The source material was peripheral blood. CDR3 amino acids: CASSFGGRVETQYF. The CDR3 DNA follows: TGTGCCAGCAGCTTCGGGGGGCGCGTAGAGACCCAGTACTTC.